This T cell receptor beta chain was recorded in a study of shared clonotypes between healthy human individuals. The study's findings and limits: Estimated clonotype richness was generally higher in naive than memory subsets.

A CD45RA+ naive subset and a CD45RA-negative memory subset were split from CD4+ cells. Germline values: CDR1 KGHSH, CDR2 LQKENI. CDR3 length: 17 amino acids. V was cut by 2 bases and J by 2 bases, with 18 bases left in between. Produced via immunoSEQ multiplex PCR; TCRdb's table is partial and in-frame only. In the table there are some 1.4 million clones, roughly 95% of which are singletons. Points on this clone: Antigen: not known.

The sequencing input was naive CD4+ T cells sorted from blood. The subset is: CD45RA+ positively selected. The receptor was derived from a man younger than 45 in good health. The chain uses TRBV18 and TRBJ2-5; D is possibly TRBD2 (6 bases). The CDR3 protein is CASSPKSPGTFQETQYF. CDR3 DNA sequence: TGTGCCAGCTCACCAAAGAGCCCCGGGACTTTTCAAGAGACCCAGTACTTC.